This T cell receptor (beta chain) was obtained from a study of cytomegalovirus exposure and HLA in healthy donors. PCR primers comprised 60 Vbeta and 13 Jbeta primers. Measured with immunoSEQ multiplex PCR; TCRdb has only the in-frame clones, and not every one. The sample yields roughly 290,000 clones, under 90% seen once. Germline V CDR1 and CDR2: SGDLS, YYNGEE. V dropped 0 bases and J dropped 7 bases, with 14 bases sitting between them. The CDR3 spans 16 residues. Study results and caveats: About 150 TCR beta chains were listed as cytomegalovirus-associated. TCR beta chain V- and J-gene trimming was linked, in a later analysis, to a missense variant in DCLRE1C.

Turning to this clone: Its specificity is unknown.

This receptor was obtained from a girl between 2 and 10 years old in good health and CMV-seronegative. The chain joins TRBV9 to TRBJ1-6; D is possibly TRBD1 (5 bases). Sequencing was carried out using PBMCs. The chain's CDR3 is CASSVGVGGRNSPLHF. The CDR3 nucleotides read TGTGCCAGCAGCGTAGGGGTCGGGGGAAGGAATTCACCCCTCCACTTT.